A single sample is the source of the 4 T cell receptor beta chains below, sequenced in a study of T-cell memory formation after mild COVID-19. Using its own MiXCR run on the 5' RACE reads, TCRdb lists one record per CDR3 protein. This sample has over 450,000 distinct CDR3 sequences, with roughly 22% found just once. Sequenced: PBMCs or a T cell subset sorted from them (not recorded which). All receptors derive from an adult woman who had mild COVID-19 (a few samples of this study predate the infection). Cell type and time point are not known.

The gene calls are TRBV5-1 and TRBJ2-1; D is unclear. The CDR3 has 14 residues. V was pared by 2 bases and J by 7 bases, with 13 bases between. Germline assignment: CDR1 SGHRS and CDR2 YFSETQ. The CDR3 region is CASSFGSLGNEQFF. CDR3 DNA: TGCGCCAGCAGCTTTGGCTCCCTGGGGAATGAGCAGTTCTTC.

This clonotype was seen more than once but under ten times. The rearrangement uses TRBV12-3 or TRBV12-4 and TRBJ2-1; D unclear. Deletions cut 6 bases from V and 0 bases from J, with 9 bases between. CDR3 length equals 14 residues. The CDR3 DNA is TGTGCCAGCAGGCCGGTCAGCTCCTACAATGAGCAGTTCTTC. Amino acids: CASRPVSSYNEQFF.

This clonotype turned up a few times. The chain's CDR3 is CSLGTSTDTQYF. DNA of the CDR3: TGCAGCTTAGGGACCTCAACAGATACGCAGTATTTT. The chain combines TRBV29-1 with TRBJ2-3, with D possibly called TRBD1 or TRBD2 (5 bases each). This CDR3 has 12 amino acids. V was shortened by 8 bases and J by 3 bases, with 12 bases between the two germline ends. Germline V gives CDR1 SQVTM, CDR2 ANQGSEA.

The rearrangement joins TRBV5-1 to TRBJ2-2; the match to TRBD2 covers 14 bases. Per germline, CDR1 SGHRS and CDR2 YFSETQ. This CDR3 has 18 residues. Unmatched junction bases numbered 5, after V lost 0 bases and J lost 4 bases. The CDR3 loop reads CASSLGGLAGESTGELFF. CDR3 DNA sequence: TGCGCCAGCAGCTTGGGGGGACTAGCGGGAGAATCCACCGGGGAGCTGTTTTTT.